This TCR beta chain emerged from a study of high-grade serous ovarian cancer treatment subgroups. On the study more broadly: Samples averaged roughly 15,000 reads and thousands of unique TCR beta rearrangements. Study results and limitations: Bulk tumor TCR sequencing gave no spatial information. TCR relatedness rose with neoantigen level and trended with mutation load.

A word on this clone: Its antigen is currently unknown.

The protocol was immunoSEQ multiplex PCR, while the TCRdb copy is restricted to in-frame clones and leaves out a portion. This sample has 4,800 or so clones; more than 60% occur once, and the top ten carry about 9%. Trimming took 2 bases from V and 1 from J, leaving 0 bases between them. Per germline, CDR1 SGHRS and CDR2 YFSETQ. The CDR3 consists of 11 residues. Tumor tissue was taken before any definitive surgery or chemotherapy was given. The chain employs TRBV5-1 and TRBJ2-5; D remains unclear. The material sequenced was tumor tissue. This sequence was found in a human donor with high-grade serous ovarian cancer. In DNA form, the CDR3 reads TGCGCCAGCAGCTTCCAAGAGACCCAGTACTTC. Its protein is CASSFQETQYF.